This T cell receptor beta chain was found in a study of blood T cell repertoires in COVID-19. Study information: The United States, Italy and Spain were the sources of the acute and convalescent COVID-19 samples. T cells, B-cell-depleted T cells, or PBMCs provided the cDNA or gDNA that served as material.

The data were produced by immunoSEQ multiplex PCR, yet TCRdb's version contains in-frame clones alone and is incomplete. Among more than 200,000 clones listed, approximately 88% were seen once. Seattle's enrolled individuals joined amid active infection and were then monitored longitudinally. The CDR3 runs to 15 residues. V lost 2 bases and J lost 7; bases outside the gene matches: 6. Germline V gives CDR1 LGHNA, CDR2 YNFKEQ. The receptor was derived from a woman in her thirties with COVID-19, enrolled during active disease. The chain joins TRBV4-2 to TRBJ1-5, with 9 bases identical to TRBD1. The sample taken for sequencing was peripheral blood. CDR3 nucleotides: TGTGCCAGCAGCCAACTATTTGACAGGGGGCAGCCCCAGCATTTT. Protein sequence: CASSQLFDRGQPQHF.